This T cell receptor beta chain was identified in a study of T cells in Graves' hyperthyroidism and ophthalmopathy. Study results and limitations: Most thyroid clonotypes expanded above 0.001 appeared in blood too.

RNA transcripts yielded amplified TCR beta CDR3 regions. An initial round of RT-PCR targeting the TCR CDR3 relied on the HTBI primer set. Each CDR3 protein is one row after TCRdb ran MiXCR on the multiplex PCR reads. The data contain approximately 370,000 distinct CDR3 sequences, more than 12% of them singletons. Fresh peripheral blood, 9.5 to 10 ml of it, supplied the PBMCs. Germline CDR1 LGHDT, CDR2 YNNKEL (reference sequence). Unmatched junction bases numbered 7, after V lost 1 base and J lost 2 bases. This CDR3 is 17 amino acids long. The table lists this clonotype with a count of one. Its target is not known.

The receptor comes from a woman in her thirties with Graves' hyperthyroidism. The J gene is TRBJ2-5, the V gene TRBV3-1, with TRBD2 matching 10 bases. The sequenced material came from blood. The CDR3 is CASSQGVASGRQETQYF. CDR3 sequence (DNA): TGTGCCAGCAGCCAAGGCGTGGCTAGCGGGAGACAAGAGACCCAGTACTTC.